The T cell receptor beta chain under discussion was sequenced for a study of blood T cells in healthy people across ages. Broader study findings: Across the age range, TCR beta diversity per million T cells fell in a roughly linear way.

Using a J-beta primer mix together with a sample-barcoded 5' primer, a second PCR was run for roughly 7 to 11 cycles. The yield of each sample was at least 2.5 million CDR3-containing paired-end reads. TCRdb re-derived calls from the 5' RACE reads in MiXCR, one entry per CDR3 protein. The sample records roughly 1.4 million distinct CDR3 sequences, 59% being singletons. This clonotype has more than one count but fewer than ten. Its antigen is not known. The CDR3 loop spans 14 amino acids. Germline CDR1 is ENHRY and CDR2 is SYGVKD. The ends lost 8 bases at V and 1 base at J; junction bases unmatched: 6. Sequenced sample: blood. This clonotype was sampled from a man between 18 and 35 years old in good health. V and J are TRBV10-3 and TRBJ2-7; 9 bases line up with TRBD1. The CDR3 here is CAISPGQGSYEQYF. In DNA, the CDR3 is TGTGCCATCTCGCCGGGACAGGGTTCCTACGAGCAGTACTTC.